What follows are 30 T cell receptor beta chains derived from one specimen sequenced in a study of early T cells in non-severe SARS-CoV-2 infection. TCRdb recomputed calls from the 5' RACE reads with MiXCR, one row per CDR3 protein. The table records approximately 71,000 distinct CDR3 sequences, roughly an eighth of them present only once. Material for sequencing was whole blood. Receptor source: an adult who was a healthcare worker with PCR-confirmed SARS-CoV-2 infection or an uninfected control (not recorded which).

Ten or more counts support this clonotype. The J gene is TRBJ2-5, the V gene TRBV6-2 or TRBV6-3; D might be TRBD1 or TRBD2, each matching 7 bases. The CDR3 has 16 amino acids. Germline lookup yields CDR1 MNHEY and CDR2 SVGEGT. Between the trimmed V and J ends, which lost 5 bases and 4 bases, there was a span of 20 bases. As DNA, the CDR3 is TGTGCCAGCAGTCTAGGGAGGGGACAGTTCCGAGAGACCCAGTACTTC. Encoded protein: CASSLGRGQFRETQYF.

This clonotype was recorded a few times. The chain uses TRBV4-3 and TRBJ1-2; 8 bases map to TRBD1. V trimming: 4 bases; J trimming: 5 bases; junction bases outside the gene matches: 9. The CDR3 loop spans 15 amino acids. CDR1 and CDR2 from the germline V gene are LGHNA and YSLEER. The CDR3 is CASSPVTGGGYGYTF. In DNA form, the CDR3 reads TGCGCCAGCAGCCCAGTCACAGGGGGAGGATATGGCTACACCTTC.

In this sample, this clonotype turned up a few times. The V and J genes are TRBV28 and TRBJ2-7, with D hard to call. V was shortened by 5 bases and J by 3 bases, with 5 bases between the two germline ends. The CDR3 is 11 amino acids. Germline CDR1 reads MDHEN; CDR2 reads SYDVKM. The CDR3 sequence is CASSPNYEQYF. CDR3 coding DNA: TGTGCCAGCAGTCCCAACTACGAGCAGTACTTC.

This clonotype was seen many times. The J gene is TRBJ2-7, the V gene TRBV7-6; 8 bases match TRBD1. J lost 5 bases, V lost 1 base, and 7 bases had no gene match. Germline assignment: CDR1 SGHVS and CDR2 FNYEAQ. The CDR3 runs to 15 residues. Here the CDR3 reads CASSLVPGGPNEQYF. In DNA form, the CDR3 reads TGTGCCAGCAGCTTAGTGCCAGGGGGCCCCAACGAGCAGTACTTC.

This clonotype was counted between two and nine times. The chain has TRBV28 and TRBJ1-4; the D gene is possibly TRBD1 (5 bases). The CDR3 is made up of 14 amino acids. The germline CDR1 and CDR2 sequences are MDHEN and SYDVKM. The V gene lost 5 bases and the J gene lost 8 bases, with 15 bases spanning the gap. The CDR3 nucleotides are TGTGCCAGCAGTCCGGTCCAGGGAGTCGAAAAACTGTTTTTT. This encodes CASSPVQGVEKLFF.

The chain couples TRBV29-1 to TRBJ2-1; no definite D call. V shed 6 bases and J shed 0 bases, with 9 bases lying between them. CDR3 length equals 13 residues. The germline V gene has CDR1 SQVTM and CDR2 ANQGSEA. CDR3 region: CSVSQSSYNEQFF. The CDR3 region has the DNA TGCAGCGTCTCACAGAGCTCCTACAATGAGCAGTTCTTC.

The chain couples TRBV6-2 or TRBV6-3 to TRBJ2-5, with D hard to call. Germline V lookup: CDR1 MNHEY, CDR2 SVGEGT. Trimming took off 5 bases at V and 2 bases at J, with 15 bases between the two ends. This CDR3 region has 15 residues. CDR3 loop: CASSNNYIQQETQYF. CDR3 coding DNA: TGTGCCAGCAGTAACAACTACATACAGCAAGAGACCCAGTACTTC.

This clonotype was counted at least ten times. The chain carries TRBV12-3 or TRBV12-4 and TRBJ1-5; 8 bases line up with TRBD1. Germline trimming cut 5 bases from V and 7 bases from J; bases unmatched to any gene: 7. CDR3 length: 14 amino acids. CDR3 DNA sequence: TGTGCCAGCAGTCAGGGGGCGAGGGAGCAGCCCCAGCATTTT. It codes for CASSQGAREQPQHF.

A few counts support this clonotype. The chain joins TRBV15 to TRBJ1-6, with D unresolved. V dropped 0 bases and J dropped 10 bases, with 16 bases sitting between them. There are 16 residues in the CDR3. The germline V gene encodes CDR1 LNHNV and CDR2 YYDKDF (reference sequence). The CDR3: CATSRDFGDGYSPLHF. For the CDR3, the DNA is TGTGCCACCAGCAGAGATTTCGGGGATGGCTACTCACCCCTCCACTTT. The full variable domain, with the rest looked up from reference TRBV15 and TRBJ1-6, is DAMVIQNPRYQVTQFGKPVTLSCSQTLNHNVMYWYQQKSSQAPKLLFHYYDKDFNNEADTPDNFQSRRPNTSFCFLDIRSPGLGDTAMYLCATSRDFGDGYSPLHFGNGTRLTVT.

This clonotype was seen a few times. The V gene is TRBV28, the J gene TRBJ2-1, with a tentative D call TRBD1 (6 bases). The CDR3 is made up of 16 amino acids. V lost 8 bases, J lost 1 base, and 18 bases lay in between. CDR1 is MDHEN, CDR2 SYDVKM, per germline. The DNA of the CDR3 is TGTGCCAGCCGGCCCACCGGGACAATATCCTACAATGAGCAGTTCTTC. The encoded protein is CASRPTGTISYNEQFF.

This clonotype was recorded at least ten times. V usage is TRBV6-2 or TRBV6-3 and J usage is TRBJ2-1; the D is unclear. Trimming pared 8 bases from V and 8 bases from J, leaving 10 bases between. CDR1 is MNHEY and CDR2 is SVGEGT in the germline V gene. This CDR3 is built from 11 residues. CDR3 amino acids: CASRRADEQFF. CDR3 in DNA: TGTGCCAGCCGAAGGGCGGATGAGCAGTTCTTC.

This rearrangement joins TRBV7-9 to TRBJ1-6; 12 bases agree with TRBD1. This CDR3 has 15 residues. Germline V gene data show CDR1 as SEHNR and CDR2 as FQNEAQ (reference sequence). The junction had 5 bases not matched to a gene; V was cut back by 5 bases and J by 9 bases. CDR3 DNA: TGTGCCAGCAGCCAGGGACAGGGGGCTACTTCACCCCTCCACTTT. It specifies CASSQGQGATSPLHF.

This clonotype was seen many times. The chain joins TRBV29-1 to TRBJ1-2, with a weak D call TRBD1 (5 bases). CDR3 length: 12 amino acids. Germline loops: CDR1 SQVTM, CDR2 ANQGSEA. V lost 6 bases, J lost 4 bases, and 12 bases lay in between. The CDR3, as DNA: TGCAGCGTCTCCGGAGGGGCCTATGGCTACACCTTC. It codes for CSVSGGAYGYTF. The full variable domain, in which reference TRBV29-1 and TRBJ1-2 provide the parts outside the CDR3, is SAVISQKPSRDICQRGTSLTIQCQVDSQVTMMFWYRQQPGQSLTLIATANQGSEATYESGFVIDKFPISRPNLTFSTLTVSNMSPEDSSIYLCSVSGGAYGYTFGSGTRLTVV.

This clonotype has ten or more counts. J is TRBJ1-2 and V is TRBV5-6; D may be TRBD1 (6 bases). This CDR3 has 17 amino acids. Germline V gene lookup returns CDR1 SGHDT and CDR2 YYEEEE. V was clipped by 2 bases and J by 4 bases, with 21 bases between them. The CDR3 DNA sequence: TGTGCCAGCAGCTTCTCCCCCCCAATGAGGGGGACCTATGGCTACACCTTC. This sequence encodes CASSFSPPMRGTYGYTF. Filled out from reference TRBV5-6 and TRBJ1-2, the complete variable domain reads DAGVTQSPTHLIKTRGQQVTLRCSPKSGHDTVSWYQQALGQGPQFIFQYYEEEERQRGNFPDRFSGHQFPNYSSELNVNALLLGDSALYLCASSFSPPMRGTYGYTFGSGTRLTVV.

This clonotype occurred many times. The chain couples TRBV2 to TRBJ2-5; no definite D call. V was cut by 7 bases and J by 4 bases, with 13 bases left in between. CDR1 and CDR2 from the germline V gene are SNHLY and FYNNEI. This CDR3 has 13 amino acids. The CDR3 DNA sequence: TGTGCCAGCACCGGAAGGGTGAGAGAGACCCAGTACTTC. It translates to CASTGRVRETQYF.

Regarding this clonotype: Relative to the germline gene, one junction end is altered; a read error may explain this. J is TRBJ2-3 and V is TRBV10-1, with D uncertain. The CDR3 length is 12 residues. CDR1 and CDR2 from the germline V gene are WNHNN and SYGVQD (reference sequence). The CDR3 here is CASSESLLAQDF. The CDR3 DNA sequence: TGCGCCAGCAGTGAATCCCTCTTGGCGCAGGATTTT.

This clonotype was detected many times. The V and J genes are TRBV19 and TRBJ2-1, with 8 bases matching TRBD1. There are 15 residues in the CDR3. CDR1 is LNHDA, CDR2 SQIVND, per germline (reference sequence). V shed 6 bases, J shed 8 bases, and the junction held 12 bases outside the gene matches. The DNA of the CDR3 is TGTGCCAGTAGGCCCGCAGGGGGCAGGAGCGATGAGCAGTTCTTC. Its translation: CASRPAGGRSDEQFF.

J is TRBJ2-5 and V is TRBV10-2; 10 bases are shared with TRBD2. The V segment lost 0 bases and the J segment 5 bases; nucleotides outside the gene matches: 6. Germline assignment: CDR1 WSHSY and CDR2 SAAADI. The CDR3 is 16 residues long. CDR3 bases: TGCGCCAGCAGTGAGTCGACTAGCGGGCCTTGGGAGACCCAGTACTTC. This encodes CASSESTSGPWETQYF.

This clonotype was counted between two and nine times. In DNA, the CDR3 is TGTGCCAGCAGCTTAGGGGACACGTCCTACGAGCAGTACTTC. Its translation is CASSLGDTSYEQYF. The chain has TRBV7-9 and TRBJ2-7; possibly TRBD1 for D (6 bases). CDR1 and CDR2 from the germline V gene are SEHNR and FQNEAQ (reference sequence). The ends were cut back, 1 base at V and 1 base at J, with 8 bases in the middle. The CDR3 loop spans 14 amino acids.

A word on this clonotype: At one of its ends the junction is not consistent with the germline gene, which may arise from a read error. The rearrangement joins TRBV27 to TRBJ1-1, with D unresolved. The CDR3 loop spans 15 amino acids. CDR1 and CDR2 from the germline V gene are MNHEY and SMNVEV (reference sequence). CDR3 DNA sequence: TGTGCCAGCAGTTTTCTGACAACCATGAACACTGAAGCTATCTTT. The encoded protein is CASSFLTTMNTEAIF.

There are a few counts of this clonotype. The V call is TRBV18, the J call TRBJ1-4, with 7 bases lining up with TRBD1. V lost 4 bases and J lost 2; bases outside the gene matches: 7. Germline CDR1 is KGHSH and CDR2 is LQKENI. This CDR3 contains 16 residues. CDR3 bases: TGTGCCAGCTCACTTTTACCGGGACAGACTAATGAAAAACTGTTTTTT. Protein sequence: CASSLLPGQTNEKLFF.

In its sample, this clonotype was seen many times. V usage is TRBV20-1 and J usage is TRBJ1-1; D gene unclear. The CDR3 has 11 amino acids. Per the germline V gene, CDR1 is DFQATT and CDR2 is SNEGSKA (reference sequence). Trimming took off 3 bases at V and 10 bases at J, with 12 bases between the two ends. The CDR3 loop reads CSASPSDGAFF. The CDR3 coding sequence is TGCAGTGCTAGCCCGTCGGACGGAGCTTTCTTT.

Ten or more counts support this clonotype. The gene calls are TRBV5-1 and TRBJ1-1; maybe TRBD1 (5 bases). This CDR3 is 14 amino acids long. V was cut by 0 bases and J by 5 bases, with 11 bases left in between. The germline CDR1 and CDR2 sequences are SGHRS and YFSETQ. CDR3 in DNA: TGCGCCAGCAGCTTGGGGGGCGGAGAGACTGAAGCTTTCTTT. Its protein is CASSLGGGETEAFF. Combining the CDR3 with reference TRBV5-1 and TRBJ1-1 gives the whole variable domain KAGVTQTPRYLIKTRGQQVTLSCSPISGHRSVSWYQQTPGQGLQFLFEYFSETQRNKGNFPGRFSGRQFSNSRSEMNVSTLELGDSALYLCASSLGGGETEAFFGQGTRLTVV.

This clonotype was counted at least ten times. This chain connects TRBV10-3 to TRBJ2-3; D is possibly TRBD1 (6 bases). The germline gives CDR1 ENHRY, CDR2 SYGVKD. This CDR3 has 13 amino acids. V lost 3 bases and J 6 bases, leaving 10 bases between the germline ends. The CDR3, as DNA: TGTGCCATCAGTGAAAACAGGGCCGATACGCAGTATTTT. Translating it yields CAISENRADTQYF.

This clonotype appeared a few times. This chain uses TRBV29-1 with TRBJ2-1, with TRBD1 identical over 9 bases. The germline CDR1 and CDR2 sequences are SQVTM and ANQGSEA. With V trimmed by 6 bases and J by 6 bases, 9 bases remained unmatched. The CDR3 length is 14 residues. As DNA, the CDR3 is TGCAGCGTCCGGACAGGGGATAGGATCAATGAGCAGTTCTTC. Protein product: CSVRTGDRINEQFF.

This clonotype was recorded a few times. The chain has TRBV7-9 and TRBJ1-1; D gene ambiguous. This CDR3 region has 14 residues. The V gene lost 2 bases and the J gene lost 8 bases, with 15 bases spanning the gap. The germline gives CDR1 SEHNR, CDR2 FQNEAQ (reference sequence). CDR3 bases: TGTGCCAGCAGCTTAACAGAGAACTCTAAGGAAGCTTTCTTT. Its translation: CASSLTENSKEAFF. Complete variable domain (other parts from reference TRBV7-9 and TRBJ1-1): DTGVSQNPRHKITKRGQNVTFRCDPISEHNRLYWYRQTLGQGPEFLTYFQNEAQLEKSRLLSDRFSAERPKGSFSTLEIQRTEQGDSAMYLCASSLTENSKEAFFGQGTRLTVV.

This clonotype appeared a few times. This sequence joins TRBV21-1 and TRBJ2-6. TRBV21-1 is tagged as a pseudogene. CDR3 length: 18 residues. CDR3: CASSKEKAGAIGANVLTF. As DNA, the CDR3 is TGTGCCAGCAGCAAAGAGAAGGCAGGAGCTATTGGGGCCAACGTCCTGACTTTC.

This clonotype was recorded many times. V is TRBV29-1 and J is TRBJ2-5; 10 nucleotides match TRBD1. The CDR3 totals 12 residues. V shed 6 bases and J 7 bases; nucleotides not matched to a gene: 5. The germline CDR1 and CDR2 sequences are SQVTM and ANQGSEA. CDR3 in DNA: TGCAGCGTGACAGGGGGCGACGTGACCCAGTACTTC. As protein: CSVTGGDVTQYF.

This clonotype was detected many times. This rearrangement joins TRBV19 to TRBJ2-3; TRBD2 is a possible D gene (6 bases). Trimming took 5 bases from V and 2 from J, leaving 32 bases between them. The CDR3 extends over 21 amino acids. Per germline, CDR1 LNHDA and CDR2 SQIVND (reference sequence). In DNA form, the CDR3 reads TGTGCCAGTAGTCCGGTACGCGGGATGGACTTCGGACGCCTCTTCACAGATACGCAGTATTTT. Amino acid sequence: CASSPVRGMDFGRLFTDTQYF.

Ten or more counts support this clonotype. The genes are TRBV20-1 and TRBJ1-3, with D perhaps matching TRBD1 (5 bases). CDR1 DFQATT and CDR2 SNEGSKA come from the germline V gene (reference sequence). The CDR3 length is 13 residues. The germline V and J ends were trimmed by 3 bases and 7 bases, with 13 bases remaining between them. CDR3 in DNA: TGCAGTGCTAGGGGCAGGGAAGCGAACACCATATATTTT. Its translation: CSARGREANTIYF.